This is a list of T cell receptor beta chains from one sample in a study of T cells and Merkel cell carcinoma outcomes. The data were produced by immunoSEQ multiplex PCR, yet TCRdb's version contains in-frame clones alone and is incomplete. The sample holds about 15,000 clones, about four fifths seen once. Sequencing used tumor tissue from Merkel cell carcinoma. All receptors derive from a human donor with Merkel cell carcinoma. Both conserved end residues are part of each CDR3. Each record gives: clone size, D gene, V gene, J gene, CDR3 protein, CDR3 DNA. A D gene is named only where the DNA matches it firmly. The size entry is marked missing in some rows and otherwise reads once, few, many or a size class.

>NA|NA|TRBV10-3|TRBJ1-1
CAISDPRTEAFF
TGTGCCATCAGTGATCCCCGAACTGAAGCTTTCTTT
>NA|NA|TRBV6-5|TRBJ2-3
CASRLQGADTQYF
TGTGCCAGCAGATTACAGGGCGCAGATACGCAGTATTTT
>NA|NA|TRBV6-1|TRBJ1-1
CASSPIGGMAEAFF
TGTGCCAGCAGCCCCATCGGAGGAATGGCCGAAGCTTTCTTT
>NA|NA|TRBV7-2|TRBJ2-5
CASSFRGLETQYF
TGTGCCAGCAGCTTTCGGGGGCTGGAGACCCAGTACTTC
>NA|NA|TRBV5-5|TRBJ1-1
CASRRGLNTEAFF
TGTGCCAGCAGGCGGGGACTGAACACTGAAGCTTTCTTT
>large|NA|TRBV4-1|TRBJ1-2
CASSHDDIFAGYTF
TGCGCCAGCAGCCATGACGACATCTTTGCTGGCTACACCTTC
>NA|NA|TRBV5-4|TRBJ1-2
CASSLAGGANGYTF
TGTGCCAGCAGCCTGGCGGGGGGCGCGAATGGCTACACCTTC
>few|NA|TRBV9|TRBJ1-1
CASSGTDRLNTEAFF
TGTGCCAGCAGCGGAACCGACCGACTGAACACTGAAGCTTTCTTT
>once|NA|TRBV19|TRBJ2-7
CASSTDFSYEQYF
TGTGCCAGTAGTACAGATTTCTCCTACGAGCAGTACTTC
>NA|TRBD1|TRBV5-1|TRBJ2-3
CASSSGQGIADTQYF
TGCGCCAGCAGCTCGGGACAGGGGATCGCAGATACGCAGTATTTT
>NA|NA|TRBV2|TRBJ2-2
CASSAVQGYTGELFF
TGTGCCAGCAGTGCGGTTCAAGGGTACACCGGGGAGCTGTTTTTT
>NA|NA|TRBV5-1|TRBJ2-5
CASSYTGFLGETQYF
TGCGCCAGCAGCTACACAGGGTTTCTAGGAGAGACCCAGTACTTC
>once|TRBD2|TRBV10-3|TRBJ2-3
CAITSGTDTDTQYF
TGTGCCATCACTAGCGGGACAGACACAGATACGCAGTATTTT
>once|TRBD2|TRBV19|TRBJ2-1
CASAPSGDSYNEQFF
TGTGCCAGTGCCCCTAGCGGGGACTCCTACAATGAGCAGTTCTTC
>NA|TRBD1|TRBV10-3|TRBJ2-5
CAISAQGVGETQYF
TGTGCCATCAGTGCGCAGGGGGTTGGGGAGACCCAGTACTTC
>NA|TRBD2|TRBV5-4|TRBJ2-1
CASSPGDPGRYNEQFF
TGTGCCAGCAGCCCTGGAGACCCCGGGAGGTACAATGAGCAGTTCTTC
>NA|NA|TRBV30|TRBJ2-7
CAWRGGGYYEQYF
TGTGCCTGGCGGGGAGGCGGTTACTACGAGCAGTACTTC
>NA|NA|TRBV27|TRBJ2-2
CASSLGQVTGELFF
TGTGCCAGCAGTTTAGGCCAGGTCACCGGGGAGCTGTTTTTT